This T cell receptor (beta chain) came from a study of OX40 agonist ivuxolimab in advanced cancers. Germline loops: CDR1 SGHNT, CDR2 YYREEE (reference sequence). Trimming removed 3 bases at V and 9 bases at J, with 10 bases between. The CDR3 extends over 12 amino acids. Data came from immunoSEQ multiplex PCR; TCRdb stores just in-frame clones and leaves some out. Of tens of thousands of clones in the sample, roughly 94% were seen once. The sequence was obtained from an adult with an advanced solid tumor such as melanoma, head and neck, liver or kidney cancer. This chain connects TRBV5-4 to TRBJ2-1; TRBD2 might be the D (5 bases). The sample in question was CD4+ or CD8+ T cells sorted from blood, obtained in a trial of the OX40 agonist ivuxolimab. The CDR3 loop reads CASSSEGGEQFF. The CDR3 bases are TGTGCCAGCAGCTCTGAGGGTGGTGAGCAGTTCTTC.